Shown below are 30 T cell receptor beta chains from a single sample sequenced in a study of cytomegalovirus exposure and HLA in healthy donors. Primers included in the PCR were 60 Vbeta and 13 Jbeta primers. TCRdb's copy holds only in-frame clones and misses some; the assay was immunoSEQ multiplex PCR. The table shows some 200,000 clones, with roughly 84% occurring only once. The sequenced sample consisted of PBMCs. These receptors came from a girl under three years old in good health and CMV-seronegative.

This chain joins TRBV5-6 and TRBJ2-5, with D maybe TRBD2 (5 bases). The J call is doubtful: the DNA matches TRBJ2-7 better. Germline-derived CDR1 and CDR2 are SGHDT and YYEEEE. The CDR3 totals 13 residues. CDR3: CASSKRDSYEQYF. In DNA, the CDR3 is TGTGCCAGCAGTAAGAGGGATTCCTACGAGCAGTACTTC.

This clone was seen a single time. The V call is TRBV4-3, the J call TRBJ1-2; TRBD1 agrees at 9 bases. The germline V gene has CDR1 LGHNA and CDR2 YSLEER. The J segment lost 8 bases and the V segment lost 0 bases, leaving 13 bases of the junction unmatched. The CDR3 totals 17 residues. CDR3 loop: CASSQENRRDRAEGYTF. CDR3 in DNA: TGCGCCAGCAGCCAAGAGAACCGCCGGGACAGGGCAGAAGGCTACACCTTC.

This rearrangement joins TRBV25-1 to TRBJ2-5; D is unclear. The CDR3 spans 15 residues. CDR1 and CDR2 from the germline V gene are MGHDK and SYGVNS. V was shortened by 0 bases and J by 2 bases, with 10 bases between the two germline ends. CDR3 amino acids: CASSEYGVGQETQYF. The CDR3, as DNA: TGTGCCAGCAGTGAATATGGAGTCGGGCAAGAGACCCAGTACTTC.

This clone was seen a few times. The CDR3 loop is CASSLVWAATNEKLFF. The CDR3 nucleotides read TGTGCCAGCAGCTTAGTCTGGGCTGCAACTAATGAAAAACTGTTTTTT. The chain is built from TRBV7-6 and TRBJ1-4; D call uncertain. Germline values: CDR1 SGHVS, CDR2 FNYEAQ. The CDR3 totals 16 residues. Trimming cost V 1 base and J 0 bases, with 9 bases left between them.

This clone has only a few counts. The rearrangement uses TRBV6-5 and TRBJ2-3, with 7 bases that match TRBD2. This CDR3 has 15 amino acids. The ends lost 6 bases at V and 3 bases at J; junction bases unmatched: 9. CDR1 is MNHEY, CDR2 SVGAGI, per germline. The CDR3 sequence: CASSPRLAGTDTQYF. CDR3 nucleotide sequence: TGTGCCAGCAGCCCGAGACTAGCTGGTACAGATACGCAGTATTTT.

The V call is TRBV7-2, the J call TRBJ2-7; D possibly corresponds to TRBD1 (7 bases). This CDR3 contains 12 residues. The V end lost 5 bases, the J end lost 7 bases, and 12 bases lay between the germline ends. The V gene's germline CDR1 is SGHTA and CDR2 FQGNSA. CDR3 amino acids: CASSQGGWEQYF. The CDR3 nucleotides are TGTGCCAGCAGCCAGGGGGGCTGGGAGCAGTACTTC. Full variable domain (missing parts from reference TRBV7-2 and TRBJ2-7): GAGVSQSPSNKVTEKGKDVELRCDPISGHTALYWYRQSLGQGLEFLIYFQGNSAPDKSGLPSDRFSAERTGGSVSTLTIQRTQQEDSAVYLCASSQGGWEQYFGPGTRLTVT.

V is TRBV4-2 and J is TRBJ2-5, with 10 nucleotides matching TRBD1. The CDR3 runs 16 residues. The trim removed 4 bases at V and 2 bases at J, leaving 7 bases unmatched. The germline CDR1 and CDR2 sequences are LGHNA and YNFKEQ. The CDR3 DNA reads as TGTGCCAGCAGCCGGCCAGGACAGGGGGGGCAAGAGACCCAGTACTTC. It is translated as CASSRPGQGGQETQYF.

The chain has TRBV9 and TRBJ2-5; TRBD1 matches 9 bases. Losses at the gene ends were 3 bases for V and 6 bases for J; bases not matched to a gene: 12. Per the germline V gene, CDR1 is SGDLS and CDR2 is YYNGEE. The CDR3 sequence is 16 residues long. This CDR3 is CASSEGPGTGMKTQYF. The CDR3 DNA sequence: TGTGCCAGCAGCGAAGGACCCGGGACAGGGATGAAGACCCAGTACTTC. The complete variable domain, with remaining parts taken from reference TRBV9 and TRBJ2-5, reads DSGVTQTPKHLITATGQRVTLRCSPRSGDLSVYWYQQSLDQGLQFLIQYYNGEERAKGNILERFSAQQFPDLHSELNLSSLELGDSALYFCASSEGPGTGMKTQYFGPGTRLLVL.

The CDR3 loop reads CASSVSGSSHSGTDTQYF. Written as DNA, the CDR3 is TGTGCCAGCAGCGTTAGCGGGTCATCCCACTCAGGCACAGATACGCAGTATTTT. The V gene is TRBV9, the J gene TRBJ2-3; 7 bases fit TRBD2. Germline V CDR1 and CDR2: SGDLS, YYNGEE. V shed 2 bases and J 1 base; nucleotides not matched to a gene: 13. The CDR3 totals 18 residues. The full variable domain, rest sourced from reference TRBV9 and TRBJ2-3, is DSGVTQTPKHLITATGQRVTLRCSPRSGDLSVYWYQQSLDQGLQFLIQYYNGEERAKGNILERFSAQQFPDLHSELNLSSLELGDSALYFCASSVSGSSHSGTDTQYFGPGTRLTVL.

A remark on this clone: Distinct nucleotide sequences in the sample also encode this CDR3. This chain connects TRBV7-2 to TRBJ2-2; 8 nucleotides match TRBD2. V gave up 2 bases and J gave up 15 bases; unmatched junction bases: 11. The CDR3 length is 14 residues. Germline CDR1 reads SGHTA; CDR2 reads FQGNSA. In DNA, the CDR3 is TGTGCCAGCAGCTTAACCCTAGCGGGTACAGGGTTGTTTTTT. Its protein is CASSLTLAGTGLFF.

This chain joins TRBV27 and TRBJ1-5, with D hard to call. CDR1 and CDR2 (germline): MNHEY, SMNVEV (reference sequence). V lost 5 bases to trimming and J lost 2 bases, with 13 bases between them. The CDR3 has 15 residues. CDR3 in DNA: TGTGCCAGCAGTCCCCGGGAATTGCGCAATCAGCCCCAGCATTTT. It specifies CASSPRELRNQPQHF.

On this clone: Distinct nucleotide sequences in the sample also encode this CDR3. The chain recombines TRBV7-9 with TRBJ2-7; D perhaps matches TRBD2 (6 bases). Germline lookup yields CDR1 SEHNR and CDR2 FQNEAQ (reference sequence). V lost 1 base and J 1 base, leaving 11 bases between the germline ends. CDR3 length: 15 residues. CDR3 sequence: CASSLVAGPSYEQYF. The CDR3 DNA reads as TGTGCCAGCAGCTTAGTTGCGGGACCTTCCTACGAGCAGTACTTC.

The CDR3 loop is CAGLTASNSPLHF. In DNA form, the CDR3 reads TGTGCCGGATTGACAGCTTCCAATTCACCCCTCCACTTT. The V call is TRBV30, the J call TRBJ1-6; tentatively, D is TRBD1 (5 bases). The CDR3 contains 13 residues. Germline loops: CDR1 GTSNPN, CDR2 SVGIG (reference sequence). With 8 bases removed from V and 7 bases from J, the gap between germline ends came to 15 bases.

The CDR3: CSVEDPVGRGTANEKLFF. CDR3 DNA: TGCAGCGTTGAAGATCCGGTTGGGAGGGGTACGGCTAATGAAAAACTGTTTTTT. This chain links TRBV29-1 with TRBJ1-4; D perhaps matches TRBD1 (5 bases). V lost 0 bases and J lost 3, with 20 bases in between. The CDR3 extends over 18 amino acids. Germline CDR1 and CDR2: SQVTM and ANQGSEA. The full variable domain, in which reference TRBV29-1 and TRBJ1-4 provide the parts outside the CDR3, is SAVISQKPSRDICQRGTSLTIQCQVDSQVTMMFWYRQQPGQSLTLIATANQGSEATYESGFVIDKFPISRPNLTFSTLTVSNMSPEDSSIYLCSVEDPVGRGTANEKLFFGSGTQLSVL.

CDR3 DNA sequence: TGCGCCAGCAGCTTAAGGGGGGGCAGGAACACCGGGGAGCTGTTTTTT. This codes for CASSLRGGRNTGELFF. The rearrangement uses TRBV5-1 and TRBJ2-2, with TRBD2 as a possible D gene (7 bases). The germline V and J ends were trimmed by 2 bases and 1 base, with 12 bases remaining between them. Germline V gene data show CDR1 as SGHRS and CDR2 as YFSETQ. There are 16 residues in the CDR3.

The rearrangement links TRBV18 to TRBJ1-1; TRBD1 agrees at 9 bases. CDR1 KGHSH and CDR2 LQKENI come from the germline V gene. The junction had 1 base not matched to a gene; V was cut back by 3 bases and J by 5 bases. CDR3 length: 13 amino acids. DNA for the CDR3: TGTGCCAGCTCACCGACAGGGGGGACTGAAGCTTTCTTT. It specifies CASSPTGGTEAFF.

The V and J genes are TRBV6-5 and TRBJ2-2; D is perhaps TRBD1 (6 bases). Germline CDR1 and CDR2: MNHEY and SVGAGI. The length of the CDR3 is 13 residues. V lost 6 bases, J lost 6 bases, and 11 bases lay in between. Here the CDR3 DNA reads TGTGCCAGCAGAGACAGGTTGGCCGGGGAGCTGTTTTTT. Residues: CASRDRLAGELFF.

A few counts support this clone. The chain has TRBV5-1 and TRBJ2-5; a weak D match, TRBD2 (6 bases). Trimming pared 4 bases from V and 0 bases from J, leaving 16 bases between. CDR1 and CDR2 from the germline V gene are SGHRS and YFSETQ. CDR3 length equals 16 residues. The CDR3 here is CASSGAYGGYQETQYF. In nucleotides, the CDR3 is TGCGCCAGCAGCGGGGCATATGGGGGGTACCAAGAGACCCAGTACTTC.

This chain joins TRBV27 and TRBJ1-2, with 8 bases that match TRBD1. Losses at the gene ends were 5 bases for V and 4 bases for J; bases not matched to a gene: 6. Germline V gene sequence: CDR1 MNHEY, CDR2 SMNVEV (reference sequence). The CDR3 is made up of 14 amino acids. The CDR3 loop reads CASSQDRALYGYTF. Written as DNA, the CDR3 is TGTGCCAGCAGTCAGGACAGGGCCCTCTATGGCTACACCTTC.

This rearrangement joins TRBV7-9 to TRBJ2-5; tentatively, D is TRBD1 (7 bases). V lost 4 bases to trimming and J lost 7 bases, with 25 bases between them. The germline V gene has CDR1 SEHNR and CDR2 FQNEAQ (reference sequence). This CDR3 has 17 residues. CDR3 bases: TGTGCCAGCAGCTACCCTCTAGGGGGGACAGTCCAATCGACCCAGTACTTC. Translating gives CASSYPLGGTVQSTQYF.

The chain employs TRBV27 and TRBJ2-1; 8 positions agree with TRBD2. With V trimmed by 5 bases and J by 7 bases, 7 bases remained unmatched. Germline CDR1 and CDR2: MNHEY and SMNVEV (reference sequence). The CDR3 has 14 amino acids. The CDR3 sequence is CASSSIAGRNEQFF. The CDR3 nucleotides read TGTGCCAGCAGTAGCATAGCGGGGAGGAATGAGCAGTTCTTC.

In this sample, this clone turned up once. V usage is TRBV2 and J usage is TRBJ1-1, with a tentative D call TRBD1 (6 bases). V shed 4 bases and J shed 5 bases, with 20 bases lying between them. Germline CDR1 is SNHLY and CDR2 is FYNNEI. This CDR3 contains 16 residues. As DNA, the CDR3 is TGTGCCAGCAGTGGAGAACAGGGTGGTTTTCGGACTGAAGCTTTCTTT. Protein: CASSGEQGGFRTEAFF. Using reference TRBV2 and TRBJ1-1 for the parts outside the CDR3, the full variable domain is EPEVTQTPSHQVTQMGQEVILRCVPISNHLYFYWYRQILGQKVEFLVSFYNNEISEKSEIFDDQFSVERPDGSNFTLKIRSTKLEDSAMYFCASSGEQGGFRTEAFFGQGTRLTVV.

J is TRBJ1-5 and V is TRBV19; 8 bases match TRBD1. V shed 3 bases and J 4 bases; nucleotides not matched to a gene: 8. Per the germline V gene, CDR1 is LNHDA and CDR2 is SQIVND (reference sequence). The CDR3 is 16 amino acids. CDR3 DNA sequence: TGTGCCAGTAGTATCCTTGGGACAGGCCGTAATCAGCCCCAGCATTTT. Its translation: CASSILGTGRNQPQHF.

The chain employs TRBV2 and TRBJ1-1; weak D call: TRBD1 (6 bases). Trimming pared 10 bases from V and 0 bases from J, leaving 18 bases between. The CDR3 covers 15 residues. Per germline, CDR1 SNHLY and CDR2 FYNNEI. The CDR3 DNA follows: TGTGCCACCGGACCGAGACAGGAGGTGAACACTGAAGCTTTCTTT. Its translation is CATGPRQEVNTEAFF. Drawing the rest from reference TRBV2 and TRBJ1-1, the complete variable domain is EPEVTQTPSHQVTQMGQEVILRCVPISNHLYFYWYRQILGQKVEFLVSFYNNEISEKSEIFDDQFSVERPDGSNFTLKIRSTKLEDSAMYFCATGPRQEVNTEAFFGQGTRLTVV.

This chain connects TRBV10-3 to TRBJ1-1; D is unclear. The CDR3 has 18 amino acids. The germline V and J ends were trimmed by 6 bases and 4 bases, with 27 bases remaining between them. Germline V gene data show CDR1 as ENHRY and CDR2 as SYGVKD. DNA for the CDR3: TGTGCCATCAGCCCCAACCCCATGAATTATCCGGGGAGCACTGAAGCTTTCTTT. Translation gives CAISPNPMNYPGSTEAFF.

CDR3 sequence (DNA): TGTGCCTGGAGTCTAACAGGGGCTGGGGACTACGAGCAGTACTTC. It encodes CAWSLTGAGDYEQYF. The genes are TRBV30 and TRBJ2-7; TRBD1 matches 7 bases. This CDR3 spans 15 amino acids. Germline assignment: CDR1 GTSNPN and CDR2 SVGIG (reference sequence). The V gene end was trimmed by 2 bases and the J gene end by 3 bases; junction bases not matched to a gene: 10. Full variable domain (outside the CDR3, taken from reference TRBV30 and TRBJ2-7): SQTIHQWPATLVQPVGSPLSLECTVEGTSNPNLYWYRQAAGRGLQLLFYSVGIGQISSEVPQNLSASRPQDRQFILSSKKLLLSDSGFYLCAWSLTGAGDYEQYFGPGTRLTVT.

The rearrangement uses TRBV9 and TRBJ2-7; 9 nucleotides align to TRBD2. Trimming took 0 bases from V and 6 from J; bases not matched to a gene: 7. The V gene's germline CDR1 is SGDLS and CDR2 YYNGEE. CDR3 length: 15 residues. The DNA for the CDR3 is TGTGCCAGCAGCGTAGTGGCGGGGGGGCCGATCGAGCAGTACTTC. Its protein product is CASSVVAGGPIEQYF.

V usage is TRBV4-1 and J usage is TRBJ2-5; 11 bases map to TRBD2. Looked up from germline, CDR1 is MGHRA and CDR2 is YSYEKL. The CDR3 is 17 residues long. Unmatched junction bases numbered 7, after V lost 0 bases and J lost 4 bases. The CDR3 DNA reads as TGCGCCAGCAGCCAAGAGCTGACACTAGCGGGGGCAGAGACCCAGTACTTC. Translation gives CASSQELTLAGAETQYF.

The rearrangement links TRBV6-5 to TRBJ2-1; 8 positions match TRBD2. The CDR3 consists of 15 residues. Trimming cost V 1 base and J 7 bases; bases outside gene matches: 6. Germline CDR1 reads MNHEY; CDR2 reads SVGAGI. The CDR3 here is CASSYFAGGSNEQFF. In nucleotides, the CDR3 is TGTGCCAGCAGTTACTTTGCGGGAGGTTCTAATGAGCAGTTCTTC.

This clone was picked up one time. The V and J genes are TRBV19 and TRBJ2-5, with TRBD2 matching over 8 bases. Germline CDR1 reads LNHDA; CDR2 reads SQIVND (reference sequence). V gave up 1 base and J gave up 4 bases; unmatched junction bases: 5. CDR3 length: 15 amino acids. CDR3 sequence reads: CASSIAGLVGETQYF. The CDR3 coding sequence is TGTGCCAGTAGTATAGCGGGACTAGTGGGAGAGACCCAGTACTTC. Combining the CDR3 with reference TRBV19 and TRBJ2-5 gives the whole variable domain DGGITQSPKYLFRKEGQNVTLSCEQNLNHDAMYWYRQDPGQGLRLIYYSQIVNDFQKGDIAEGYSVSREKKESFPLTVTSAQKNPTAFYLCASSIAGLVGETQYFGPGTRLLVL.